These T cell receptor beta chains were read from a single sample in a study of T-cell reconstitution after alpha-beta-depleted transplantation in children. TCRdb called the PCR reads again in MiXCR, with one record for every CDR3 protein. Found here are 500,000 to 750,000 distinct CDR3 sequences, 13% of them singletons; the top ten hold 2% to 2.5%. This specimen was PBMCs, mostly from graft donor cells, taken 360 days after TCRalphabeta/CD19-depleted stem cell transplant. The receptors originated from a male patient younger than 18 who had a stem cell transplant for acute myeloid leukemia, so the T cells may come from the graft donor. Each CDR3 is given with its conserved first and last residue. The D gene is left open where the match is weak. Rows may omit the clone size; those that give it use once, few, many or a size class.

abundance: NA
v_gene: TRBV9
len: 17
d_gene: TRBD1
j_gene: TRBJ2-5
CDR3aa: CASSVGDRAVLPETQYF
CDR3nt: TGTGCCAGCAGCGTAGGAGACAGGGCGGTTCTACCAGAGACCCAGTACTTC

abundance: NA
v_gene: TRBV27
len: 18
d_gene: TRBD2
j_gene: TRBJ2-5
CDR3aa: CASSQTHSLAALSETQYF
CDR3nt: TGTGCCAGCAGTCAAACCCACAGTCTAGCGGCCCTTTCGGAGACCCAGTACTTC

abundance: NA
v_gene: TRBV30
len: 19
d_gene: TRBD2
j_gene: TRBJ2-7
CDR3aa: CAWSVRGGVLTFATYEQYF
CDR3nt: TGTGCCTGGAGTGTACGGGGGGGCGTTCTCACCTTTGCGACCTACGAGCAGTACTTC

abundance: NA
v_gene: TRBV27
len: 17
d_gene: TRBD2
j_gene: TRBJ2-2
CDR3aa: CASSWGLAGPNTGELFF
CDR3nt: TGTGCCAGCAGTTGGGGACTAGCGGGCCCGAACACCGGGGAGCTGTTTTTT

abundance: NA
v_gene: TRBV20-1
len: 13
d_gene: NA
j_gene: TRBJ2-7
CDR3aa: CSAWRSITYEQYF
CDR3nt: TGCAGTGCTTGGCGGAGCATAACCTACGAGCAGTACTTC

abundance: NA
v_gene: TRBV11-2
len: 20
d_gene: TRBD2
j_gene: TRBJ2-7
CDR3aa: CASSLILIPGLAGESYEQYF
CDR3nt: TGTGCCAGCAGCTTAATCCTAATACCGGGACTAGCGGGAGAATCCTACGAGCAGTACTTC

abundance: few
v_gene: TRBV4-3
len: 16
d_gene: TRBD2
j_gene: TRBJ2-3
CDR3aa: CASSQNAGRGTDTQYF
CDR3nt: TGCGCCAGCAGCCAGAATGCCGGGAGGGGCACAGATACGCAGTATTTT

abundance: many
v_gene: TRBV4-2
len: 16
d_gene: NA
j_gene: TRBJ2-7
CDR3aa: CASSQGRGRPSYEQYF
CDR3nt: TGTGCCAGCAGCCAAGGTCGAGGACGGCCCTCCTACGAGCAGTACTTC

abundance: NA
v_gene: TRBV7-2
len: 15
d_gene: NA
j_gene: TRBJ2-5
CDR3aa: CASSQTGTRQETQYF
CDR3nt: TGTGCCAGCAGCCAAACTGGGACTCGCCAAGAGACCCAGTACTTC

abundance: NA
v_gene: TRBV7-3
len: 13
d_gene: TRBD1
j_gene: TRBJ2-7
CDR3aa: CASSSTTGVKQYF
CDR3nt: TGTGCCAGCAGCTCCACAACAGGGGTTAAGCAGTACTTC

abundance: NA
v_gene: TRBV24-1
len: 13
d_gene: TRBD2
j_gene: TRBJ2-7
CDR3aa: CATSGTSVHEQYF
CDR3nt: TGTGCCACCAGTGGCACTAGCGTCCACGAGCAGTACTTC

abundance: NA
v_gene: TRBV28
len: 17
d_gene: TRBD2
j_gene: TRBJ2-7
CDR3aa: CASSSPKGLVFSYEQYF
CDR3nt: TGTGCCAGCAGTTCGCCCAAGGGACTAGTCTTCTCCTACGAGCAGTACTTC

abundance: NA
v_gene: TRBV20-1
len: 18
d_gene: TRBD2
j_gene: TRBJ2-3
CDR3aa: CSATMGLAGGWDTDTQYF
CDR3nt: TGCAGTGCCACTATGGGGCTAGCGGGAGGATGGGACACAGATACGCAGTATTTT

abundance: many
v_gene: TRBV20-1
len: 12
d_gene: NA
j_gene: TRBJ2-3
CDR3aa: CSAQFAADTQYF
CDR3nt: TGCAGTGCTCAGTTCGCGGCAGATACGCAGTATTTT

abundance: NA
v_gene: TRBV7-7
len: 13
d_gene: NA
j_gene: TRBJ2-2
CDR3aa: CASSLTYTGELFF
CDR3nt: TGTGCTAGCAGCTTGACGTACACCGGGGAGCTGTTTTTT

abundance: NA
v_gene: TRBV20-1
len: 13
d_gene: TRBD1
j_gene: TRBJ2-7
CDR3aa: CSANRGMRHEQYF
CDR3nt: TGCAGTGCAAACAGGGGGATGAGGCACGAGCAGTACTTC

abundance: NA
v_gene: TRBV4-3
len: 15
d_gene: NA
j_gene: TRBJ2-1
CDR3aa: CASSQVSASYNEQFF
CDR3nt: TGCGCCAGCAGCCAAGTGAGCGCCTCCTACAATGAGCAGTTCTTC

abundance: few
v_gene: TRBV7-2
len: 13
d_gene: NA
j_gene: TRBJ1-1
CDR3aa: CASSLGAPTGAFF
CDR3nt: TGTGCCAGCAGCTTAGGGGCCCCAACAGGAGCTTTCTTT

abundance: few
v_gene: TRBV12-3/TRBV12-4
len: 14
d_gene: TRBD1
j_gene: TRBJ2-1
CDR3aa: CASSDRGGKNEQFF
CDR3nt: TGTGCCAGCAGTGACAGGGGCGGAAAAAATGAGCAGTTCTTC

abundance: few
v_gene: TRBV5-5
len: 14
d_gene: NA
j_gene: TRBJ2-1
CDR3aa: CASSLVVQGAEQFF
CDR3nt: TGTGCCAGCAGCTTGGTAGTCCAGGGCGCTGAGCAGTTCTTC

abundance: NA
v_gene: TRBV20-1
len: 14
d_gene: TRBD1
j_gene: TRBJ2-7
CDR3aa: CSARDRDRPYEQYF
CDR3nt: TGCAGTGCTAGAGATAGGGACAGACCCTACGAGCAGTACTTC

abundance: many
v_gene: TRBV28
len: 15
d_gene: TRBD2
j_gene: TRBJ2-3
CDR3aa: CASSLLAGDPDTQYF
CDR3nt: TGTGCCAGCAGTTTACTAGCGGGAGACCCAGATACGCAGTATTTT

abundance: NA
v_gene: TRBV20-1
len: 13
d_gene: NA
j_gene: TRBJ2-5
CDR3aa: CSATTDIQETQYF
CDR3nt: TGCAGTGCCACAACGGATATCCAAGAGACCCAGTACTTC

abundance: many
v_gene: TRBV7-3
len: 12
d_gene: NA
j_gene: TRBJ2-1
CDR3aa: CASSLIGDEQFF
CDR3nt: TGTGCCAGCAGCTTAATAGGCGATGAGCAGTTCTTC

abundance: NA
v_gene: TRBV7-6
len: 13
d_gene: NA
j_gene: TRBJ2-5
CDR3aa: CASSLVGAGTQYF
CDR3nt: TGTGCCAGCAGCTTAGTAGGGGCGGGGACCCAGTACTTC

abundance: NA
v_gene: TRBV5-1
len: 13
d_gene: NA
j_gene: TRBJ2-1
CDR3aa: CASEGPELGEQFF
CDR3nt: TGCGCCAGCGAGGGACCTGAACTTGGTGAGCAGTTCTTC

abundance: many
v_gene: TRBV7-9
len: 13
d_gene: TRBD1
j_gene: TRBJ2-7
CDR3aa: CASSLQGADEQYF
CDR3nt: TGTGCCAGCAGCTTACAGGGGGCGGACGAGCAGTACTTC

abundance: NA
v_gene: TRBV18
len: 16
d_gene: TRBD1
j_gene: TRBJ2-3
CDR3aa: CASSPIPGGIADTQYF
CDR3nt: TGTGCCAGCTCACCAATCCCAGGGGGTATAGCAGATACGCAGTATTTT

abundance: NA
v_gene: TRBV4-3
len: 13
d_gene: NA
j_gene: TRBJ2-7
CDR3aa: CASSQFLHYEQYF
CDR3nt: TGCGCCAGCAGCCAATTTCTCCACTACGAGCAGTACTTC

abundance: NA
v_gene: TRBV4-3
len: 16
d_gene: TRBD2
j_gene: TRBJ2-1
CDR3aa: CASSQEGTSGRGEQFF
CDR3nt: TGCGCCAGCAGCCAAGAGGGGACTAGCGGGAGGGGTGAGCAGTTCTTC

abundance: NA
v_gene: TRBV29-1
len: 13
d_gene: TRBD2
j_gene: TRBJ2-5
CDR3aa: CSVGAGRGETQYF
CDR3nt: TGCAGCGTTGGGGCAGGGAGGGGCGAGACCCAGTACTTC

abundance: NA
v_gene: TRBV5-1
len: 13
d_gene: NA
j_gene: TRBJ2-3
CDR3aa: CASPPNSTDTQYF
CDR3nt: TGCGCCAGCCCCCCCAATAGCACAGATACGCAGTATTTT

abundance: NA
v_gene: TRBV21-1
len: 14
d_gene: NA
j_gene: TRBJ2-7
CDR3aa: CASSKGADSYEQYF
CDR3nt: TGTGCCAGCAGCAAGGGGGCGGACTCCTACGAGCAGTACTTC

abundance: NA
v_gene: TRBV12-3/TRBV12-4
len: 19
d_gene: TRBD2
j_gene: TRBJ2-6
CDR3aa: CALNQKREFPLNGANVLTF
CDR3nt: TGTGCCCTCAATCAAAAGCGGGAGTTCCCCTTAAATGGGGCCAACGTCCTGACTTTC

abundance: NA
v_gene: TRBV24-1
len: 15
d_gene: TRBD2
j_gene: TRBJ2-3
CDR3aa: CATSDSAGVTDTQYF
CDR3nt: TGTGCCACCAGTGATTCCGCGGGAGTCACAGATACGCAGTATTTT

abundance: NA
v_gene: TRBV6-1
len: 13
d_gene: NA
j_gene: TRBJ2-7
CDR3aa: CASSASRANEQYF
CDR3nt: TGTGCCAGCAGTGCCTCTCGGGCAAACGAGCAGTACTTC

abundance: once
v_gene: TRBV28
len: 15
d_gene: TRBD2
j_gene: TRBJ2-7
CDR3aa: CASSLIPGGSYEQYF
CDR3nt: TGTGCCAGCAGTTTAATCCCCGGGGGGTCCTACGAGCAGTACTTC

abundance: many
v_gene: TRBV12-3/TRBV12-4
len: 16
d_gene: TRBD2
j_gene: TRBJ2-1
CDR3aa: CASSLRTSGKVNEQFF
CDR3nt: TGTGCCAGCAGTTTAAGGACTAGCGGGAAGGTAAATGAGCAGTTCTTC

abundance: few
v_gene: TRBV7-2
len: 14
d_gene: NA
j_gene: TRBJ2-7
CDR3aa: CASSLMGGSYEQYF
CDR3nt: TGTGCCAGCAGCTTAATGGGTGGCTCCTACGAGCAGTACTTC

abundance: few
v_gene: TRBV18
len: 14
d_gene: NA
j_gene: TRBJ2-3
CDR3aa: CASSRRATTDTQYF
CDR3nt: TGTGCCAGCTCACGCCGGGCCACCACAGATACGCAGTATTTT